Reported below is one T cell receptor (beta chain). Trimming at V came to 1 base and at J to 5 bases, leaving 6 bases not matched to a gene. The CDR3 extends over 15 amino acids. CDR1 SGHTA and CDR2 FQGTGA come from the germline V gene. This record belongs to a study of shared clonotypes between healthy human individuals. Investigators divided CD4+ cells into CD45RA+ naive and CD45RA-negative memory subsets. Replicate PCRs run on sorted subsets employed 200 ng DNA, roughly 30,000 T cell genomes. Generated by immunoSEQ multiplex PCR, the TCRdb table keeps only in-frame clones and is missing some. The sample holds approximately 2.1 million clones, approximately 95% seen once.

Sequencing was carried out using naive CD4+ T cells from PBMCs. Documented subset: CD45RA+ positively selected. This clonotype originated in a man aged 18 to 35 in good health. Some clones in this sample may be carry-over from other donors' samples. This chain connects TRBV7-3 to TRBJ2-7; 9 bases line up with TRBD1. In DNA form, the CDR3 reads TGTGCCAGCAGCTTAAAGGGGACAGGGACCCACGAGCAGTACTTC. Translating gives CASSLKGTGTHEQYF.